This TCR beta chain was recorded in a study of blood T cell repertoires in COVID-19. Overall study context: There were acute and convalescent COVID-19 samples, and they came from the United States, Italy and Spain. Nucleic acid was either cDNA or gDNA, and it came from T cells, B-cell-depleted T cells, or PBMCs.

Study processing details: Amplifying reference gene primers gave estimates of nucleated cell counts. The repertoire was sequenced with immunoSEQ multiplex PCR; TCRdb's copy has only in-frame clones and lacks some. Clonal size and the V and J genes are those of that table, whereas D and trimming came from the DNA. The sample lists about 160,000 clones; over 80% were seen once. The CDR3 runs to 16 residues. The J segment lost 3 bases and the V segment lost 3 bases, leaving 10 bases of the junction unmatched. Germline V gene lookup returns CDR1 WNHNN and CDR2 SYGVQD (reference sequence). A single count supports this clone.

The source material was peripheral blood. This TCR came from a man in his 70s who had recovered from COVID-19. The chain couples TRBV10-1 to TRBJ2-7; 8 nucleotides align to TRBD2. The chain's CDR3 is CASSDRTSGVIYEQYF. The CDR3 DNA sequence: TGCGCCAGCAGTGACCGCACTAGCGGAGTGATCTACGAGCAGTACTTC.